Presented here are 25 T cell receptor beta chains from one specimen sequenced in a study of shared clonotypes between healthy human individuals. Profiled with immunoSEQ multiplex PCR; TCRdb holds only in-frame clones, not every one. The table shows around 1.9 million clones, with roughly 93% occurring only once. In the naive CD8 group, cells lacked CD45RO and were positively selected for CCR7, so terminally differentiated effector memory CD45RA+ cells were left out. Sequenced: naive CD8+ T cells from PBMCs. The receptors were gathered from a young man in good health. Some clones in this sample may be carry-over from other donors' samples.

In DNA, the CDR3 is TGTGCCAGCAGTGATGGACACGGCACAGATACGCAGTATTTT. It is translated as CASSDGHGTDTQYF. The genes are TRBV2 and TRBJ2-3; D is possibly TRBD1 (5 bases). V was pared by 3 bases and J by 1 base, with 8 bases between. CDR3 length: 14 residues. Germline lookup yields CDR1 SNHLY and CDR2 FYNNEI.

This clone was seen only a few times. The chain recombines TRBV7-9 with TRBJ2-7; D unresolved. The CDR3 totals 11 residues. Germline lookup yields CDR1 SEHNR and CDR2 FQNEAQ (reference sequence). V dropped 5 bases and J dropped 4 bases, with 6 bases sitting between them. This chain's CDR3 is CASSAEYEQYF. CDR3 nucleotides: TGTGCCAGCAGCGCCGAGTACGAGCAGTACTTC. Full variable domain (rest looked up from reference TRBV7-9 and TRBJ2-7): DTGVSQNPRHKITKRGQNVTFRCDPISEHNRLYWYRQTLGQGPEFLTYFQNEAQLEKSRLLSDRFSAERPKGSFSTLEIQRTEQGDSAMYLCASSAEYEQYFGPGTRLTVT.

This clone occurred once. CDR3: CASSLLAGGGEQYF. As DNA, the CDR3 is TGTGCCAGCAGCTTGCTAGCGGGGGGCGGCGAGCAGTACTTC. J is TRBJ2-7 and V is TRBV7-3; 11 bases are a match to TRBD2. Losses at the gene ends were 3 bases for V and 6 bases for J; bases not matched to a gene: 4. The CDR3 extends over 14 amino acids. Germline V lookup: CDR1 SGHTA, CDR2 FQGTGA.

J is TRBJ2-5 and V is TRBV7-9; the D gene is possibly TRBD1 (5 bases). The CDR3 has 14 amino acids. Germline V CDR1 and CDR2: SEHNR, FQNEAQ (reference sequence). The V end lost 5 bases, the J end lost 2 bases, and 12 bases lay between the germline ends. Here the CDR3 DNA reads TGTGCCAGCAGCCATAAGGGGATACAAGAGACCCAGTACTTC. As protein: CASSHKGIQETQYF.

CDR3 coding DNA: TGTGCCAGTAGGCTAAGCGGGAGGGCCAATGAGCAGTTCTTC. Amino acid sequence: CASRLSGRANEQFF. V gene TRBV19 combines with J gene TRBJ2-1; 10 nucleotides match TRBD2. The CDR3 contains 14 residues. The germline V gene encodes CDR1 LNHDA and CDR2 SQIVND (reference sequence). V lost 6 bases, J lost 6 bases, and 5 bases stayed unmatched.

This chain joins TRBV7-3 and TRBJ2-1; D is uncertain. Deletions cut 7 bases from V and 10 bases from J, with 8 bases between. This CDR3 is built from 10 residues. Germline CDR1 reads SGHTA; CDR2 reads FQGTGA. The CDR3 region is CASMVVEQFF. CDR3 nucleotides: TGTGCCAGCATGGTTGTCGAGCAGTTCTTC.

The chain uses TRBV7-9 and TRBJ2-7; TRBD1 matches at 8 bases. CDR1 and CDR2 (germline): SEHNR, FQNEAQ (reference sequence). The CDR3 totals 13 residues. The trim removed 5 bases at V and 4 bases at J, leaving 4 bases unmatched. The CDR3 bases are TGTGCCAGCAGCCGCCGACAGGGGTACGAGCAGTACTTC. It is translated as CASSRRQGYEQYF.

This chain uses TRBV6-1 with TRBJ1-5, with 8 bases lining up with TRBD1. From germline, CDR1 is MNHNS and CDR2 SASEGT. V lost 6 bases, J lost 7 bases, and 11 bases stayed unmatched. This CDR3 spans 15 amino acids. DNA of the CDR3: TGTGCCAGCAGCATCCGGACAGGGATGAGCCAGCCCCAGCATTTT. Its protein is CASSIRTGMSQPQHF.

This clone occurred a few times. The chain couples TRBV7-9 to TRBJ2-7, with no clear D. This CDR3 is built from 12 residues. Trimming removed 2 bases from V and 3 bases from J, with 5 bases in between. Germline V gene data show CDR1 as SEHNR and CDR2 as FQNEAQ (reference sequence). In nucleotides, the CDR3 is TGTGCCAGCAGCTTAAACAACTACGAGCAGTACTTC. It encodes CASSLNNYEQYF.

This rearrangement joins TRBV4-3 to TRBJ2-5; D may be TRBD2 (7 bases). Germline CDR1 LGHNA, CDR2 YSLEER. The CDR3 consists of 15 residues. Trimming stripped 0 bases from V and 4 bases from J, with 12 bases between. The CDR3 loop reads CASSQDRGGGETQYF. In DNA, the CDR3 is TGCGCCAGCAGCCAAGATCGCGGGGGCGGAGAGACCCAGTACTTC.

The chain couples TRBV6-4 to TRBJ2-7, with unresolved D. From germline, CDR1 is MRHNA and CDR2 SNTAGT. The germline V and J ends were trimmed by 5 bases and 4 bases, with 12 bases remaining between them. CDR3 size: 13 residues. DNA of the CDR3: TGTGCCAGCAGTCCGGTCCACGGGTACGAGCAGTACTTC. Its translation: CASSPVHGYEQYF.

V usage is TRBV5-4 and J usage is TRBJ2-2, with 11 bases that match TRBD1. This CDR3 spans 16 amino acids. In germline, CDR1 is SGHNT, CDR2 YYREEE (reference sequence). The V and J ends lost 1 base and 6 bases, in that order; junction bases with no gene match: 5. CDR3 sequence (DNA): TGTGCCAGCAGCTTGAAGGACAGGGGGCTTCCCGGGGAGCTGTTTTTT. The encoded protein is CASSLKDRGLPGELFF.

In the case of this clone: At the DNA level, this CDR3 is encoded by other sequences in the same sample as well. This sequence joins TRBV27 and TRBJ1-1; D may be TRBD1 (5 bases). This CDR3 contains 12 residues. Trimming stripped 5 bases from V and 7 bases from J, with 11 bases between. Germline V lookup: CDR1 MNHEY, CDR2 SMNVEV (reference sequence). The CDR3 DNA reads as TGTGCCAGCAGTCTACCGGGGGGTGAAGCTTTCTTT. It translates to CASSLPGGEAFF.

This rearrangement joins TRBV4-3 to TRBJ1-4; D unresolved. Germline CDR1 is LGHNA and CDR2 is YSLEER. The CDR3 is 15 residues long. The V and J ends lost 1 base and 4 bases respectively, with 10 bases between them. CDR3 nucleotides: TGCGCCAGCAGCCAAGGGGTCAGGATTAATGAAAAACTGTTTTTT. Translating gives CASSQGVRINEKLFF.

The V gene is TRBV27, the J gene TRBJ2-1; TRBD2 aligns across 8 bases. V lost 10 bases, J lost 6 bases, and 14 bases stayed unmatched. CDR1 is MNHEY, CDR2 SMNVEV, per germline (reference sequence). The CDR3 has 15 residues. The CDR3 sequence: CATGGWLAGPNEQFF. CDR3 in DNA: TGTGCCACGGGGGGGTGGCTAGCGGGCCCCAATGAGCAGTTCTTC.

A single count supports this clone. This rearrangement joins TRBV5-5 to TRBJ2-3; 9 bases are a match to TRBD2. CDR3 length equals 15 residues. J was trimmed by 2 bases and V by 1 base; bases with no gene match: 2. CDR1 and CDR2 from the germline V gene are SGHKS and YYEKEE (reference sequence). This CDR3 reads CASSLKREVTDTQYF. The CDR3 DNA reads as TGTGCCAGCAGCTTGAAGCGGGAGGTCACAGATACGCAGTATTTT. The full variable domain, its missing parts supplied by reference TRBV5-5 and TRBJ2-3, is DAGVTQSPTHLIKTRGQQVTLRCSPISGHKSVSWYQQVLGQGPQFIFQYYEKEERGRGNFPDRFSARQFPNYSSELNVNALLLGDSALYLCASSLKREVTDTQYFGPGTRLTVL.

Remarks on this clone: The same CDR3 also results from other DNA sequences found in this sample. This chain links TRBV7-3 with TRBJ2-3; D uncertain. With 5 bases removed from V and 5 bases from J, the gap between germline ends came to 8 bases. The CDR3 covers 12 residues. Germline values: CDR1 SGHTA, CDR2 FQGTGA. The CDR3 DNA follows: TGTGCCAGCAGCCGAGTGGGAGATACGCAGTATTTT. The encoded protein is CASSRVGDTQYF.

The rearrangement links TRBV7-3 to TRBJ2-6; tentative D call: TRBD2 (6 bases). Trimming took off 0 bases at V and 3 bases at J, with 12 bases between the two ends. CDR3 length equals 17 residues. Germline loops: CDR1 SGHTA, CDR2 FQGTGA. CDR3 in amino acids: CASSLTGRLYGANVLTF. The CDR3 DNA reads as TGTGCCAGCAGCTTAACAGGGAGGCTGTATGGGGCCAACGTCCTGACTTTC.

The chain carries TRBV10-3 and TRBJ2-6; 7 bases map to TRBD1. This CDR3 is built from 19 residues. The ends lost 4 bases at V and 2 bases at J; junction bases unmatched: 14. The V gene's germline CDR1 is ENHRY and CDR2 SYGVKD. The DNA of the CDR3 is TGTGCCATCAGTGGCCCCAGACAGGGCACGACTACTGGGGCCAACGTCCTGACTTTC. This sequence encodes CAISGPRQGTTTGANVLTF.

The rearrangement uses TRBV9 and TRBJ2-7; D may be TRBD2 (7 bases). The CDR3 runs to 13 residues. Germline lookup yields CDR1 SGDLS and CDR2 YYNGEE. V was cut by 2 bases and J by 5 bases, with 11 bases left in between. The CDR3 coding sequence is TGTGCCAGCAGCGTTGGGGGGGCGAACGAGCAGTACTTC. The encoded protein is CASSVGGANEQYF.

The chain employs TRBV5-1 and TRBJ1-2; D gene unclear. This CDR3 has 13 amino acids. V was shortened by 4 bases and J by 7 bases, with 14 bases between the two germline ends. Germline-derived CDR1 and CDR2 are SGHRS and YFSETQ. The CDR3 reads CASSMGRGAGYTF. The CDR3 region has the DNA TGCGCCAGCAGCATGGGGAGAGGTGCTGGCTACACCTTC.

The sample holds one count of this clone. This same CDR3 is encoded by further DNA sequences in the sample. The chain recombines TRBV15 with TRBJ2-7; D ambiguous. Trimming shortened V by 0 bases and J by 0 bases, and 3 bases separated the two germline ends. In germline, CDR1 is LNHNV, CDR2 YYDKDF (reference sequence). The CDR3 has 13 amino acids. The CDR3 spells CATSRDLSYEQYF. Here the CDR3 DNA reads TGTGCCACCAGCAGAGATCTCTCCTACGAGCAGTACTTC.

To note about this clone: Because the CDR3's place on the DNA is in doubt, the DNA is left out and the CDR3 is given as listed by TCRdb. This sequence joins TRBV12-1 and TRBJ2-7; TRBD2, the D gene given by the table, was not confirmed from the DNA. TRBV12-1 is assigned pseudogene status. Ends included, the CDR3 has 15 residues. CDR3 loop: CASSFGSGTIYEQYF.

The chain uses TRBV7-2 and TRBJ2-3, with 7 bases fitting TRBD2. CDR1 is SGHTA, CDR2 FQGNSA, per germline. V dropped 4 bases and J dropped 7; count of bases not matched to a gene: 17. The CDR3 is 17 amino acids. The chain's CDR3 is CASSSPGLPQGQHTQYF. The CDR3, as DNA: TGTGCCAGCAGCTCTCCGGGACTACCCCAAGGGCAGCATACGCAGTATTTT.

The J gene is TRBJ1-2, the V gene TRBV7-9, with 8 bases that match TRBD1. The CDR3 is made up of 16 amino acids. Per germline, CDR1 SEHNR and CDR2 FQNEAQ (reference sequence). V was clipped by 5 bases and J by 6 bases; unmatched bases: 14. The CDR3 DNA reads TGTGCCAGCAGCCTAAACCCGACAGGGGCCGGGGATGGCTACACCTTC. Its protein is CASSLNPTGAGDGYTF.